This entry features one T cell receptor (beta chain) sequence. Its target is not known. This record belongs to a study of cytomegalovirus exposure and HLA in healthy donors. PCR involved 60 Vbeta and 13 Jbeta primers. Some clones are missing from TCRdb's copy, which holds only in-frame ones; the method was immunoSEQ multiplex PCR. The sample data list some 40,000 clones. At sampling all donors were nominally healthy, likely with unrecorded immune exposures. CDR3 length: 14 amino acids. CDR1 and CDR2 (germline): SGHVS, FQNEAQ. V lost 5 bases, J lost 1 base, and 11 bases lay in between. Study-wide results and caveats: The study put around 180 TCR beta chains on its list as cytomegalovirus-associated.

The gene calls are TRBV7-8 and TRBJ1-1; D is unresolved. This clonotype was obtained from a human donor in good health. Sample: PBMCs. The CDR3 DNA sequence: TGTGCCAGCAGCCGTCCGGGAGGGAACACTGAAGCTTTCTTT. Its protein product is CASSRPGGNTEAFF. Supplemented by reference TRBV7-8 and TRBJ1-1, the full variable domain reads GAGVSQSPRYKVAKRGQDVALRCDPISGHVSLFWYQQALGQGPEFLTYFQNEAQLDKSGLPSDRFFAERPEGSVSTLKIQRTQQEDSAVYLCASSRPGGNTEAFFGQGTRLTVV.